This TCR beta chain derives from a study of OX40 agonist ivuxolimab in advanced cancers. As for the study in general: Participants, 75% to 85% male, averaged roughly 55 years of age, ranging from about 23 to 79. Partial responses, seen in three patients, involved one hepatocellular carcinoma and two cutaneous melanomas.

V was clipped by 5 bases and J by 0 bases, with 16 bases between them. Germline V gene sequence: CDR1 MNHEY, CDR2 SMNVEV (reference sequence). There are 16 residues in the CDR3. Clones were sequenced by immunoSEQ multiplex PCR, and TCRdb holds only the in-frame ones, with some missing. The table records approximately 63,000 clones, around 91% of them present only once. Patients with autoimmune history or systemic immunosuppression were excluded. The chain employs TRBV27 and TRBJ1-2, with D maybe TRBD1 (5 bases). The sample in question was CD4+ or CD8+ T cells sorted from blood, obtained in a trial of the OX40 agonist ivuxolimab. This receptor was taken from an adult with an advanced solid tumor such as melanoma, head and neck, liver or kidney cancer. The CDR3 loop is CASSAFRDGANYGYTF. DNA for the CDR3: TGTGCCAGCAGTGCCTTCCGGGACGGAGCTAACTATGGCTACACCTTC.